This TCR beta chain was captured in a study of T cells after yellow fever vaccination. MiXCR, applied by TCRdb to the 5' RACE reads, yields one record per CDR3 protein. The data hold about 130,000 distinct CDR3 sequences, with approximately 6.6% observed a single time. Study results and limitations: Post-booster reappearance was seen for most primary-vaccination clones (around 97% CD4, around 90% CD8).

This clonotype was counted at least ten times. Antigen specificity is unknown. Trimming shortened V by 4 bases and J by 1 base, and 16 bases separated the two germline ends. This CDR3 is 17 amino acids long. Germline V lookup: CDR1 LGHNA, CDR2 YNFKEQ. The sequence came from a young man who received the YFV17D yellow fever vaccine. The specimen comprised CD4+ T cells sorted from PBMCs, sampled 10 days after the yellow fever booster vaccination. The V and J genes are TRBV4-2 and TRBJ2-2; D tentatively reads TRBD1 or TRBD2 (7 bases each). CDR3 DNA sequence: TGTGCCAGCAGCCCAGGGGGAAGCGGGAAGAACACCGGGGAGCTGTTTTTT. It is translated as CASSPGGSGKNTGELFF.